This T cell receptor (beta chain) came from a study of blood T cells in healthy people across ages. Study results and caveats: Estimates based on one million T cells were treated as lower bounds. Age brought a roughly linear fall in TCR beta diversity measured per million T cells.

This clonotype was counted only a few times. Its specificity is not known. Compared with germline, one end of the junction differs, possibly owing to a read error. Germline lookup yields CDR1 DFQATT and CDR2 SNEGSKA (reference sequence). The CDR3 extends over 15 amino acids. Combining a sample-barcoded 5' primer with a J-beta primer mix, a second PCR ran for roughly 6 to 12 cycles. TCRdb used MiXCR to reprocess the 5' RACE reads, holding one entry per CDR3 protein. The table lists fewer than 2 million distinct CDR3 sequences, roughly two fifths of them singletons, with more than 20% in the top ten. There were healthy Caucasian individuals from Russia, aged about 6 to 100, serving as donors.

This chain joins TRBV20-1 and TRBJ2-3; D gene ambiguous. What was sequenced was blood. The receptor comes from a human donor in good health. The CDR3 DNA reads as TGCAGTGCTAGAGATTCTCTAGAAAGCACAGATACGCCGTATTTT. This translates into CSARDSLESTDTPYF.